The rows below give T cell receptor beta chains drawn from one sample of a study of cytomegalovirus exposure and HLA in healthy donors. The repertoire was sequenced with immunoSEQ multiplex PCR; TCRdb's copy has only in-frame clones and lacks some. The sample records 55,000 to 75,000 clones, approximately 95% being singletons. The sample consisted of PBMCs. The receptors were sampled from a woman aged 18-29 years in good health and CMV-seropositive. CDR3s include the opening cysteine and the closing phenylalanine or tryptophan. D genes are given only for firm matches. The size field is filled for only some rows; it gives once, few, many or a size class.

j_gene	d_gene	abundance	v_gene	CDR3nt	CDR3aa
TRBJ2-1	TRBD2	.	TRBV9	TGTGCCAGCAGCCCAAACGAGCGGGGAGGCTCCTACAATGAGCAGTTCTTC	CASSPNERGGSYNEQFF
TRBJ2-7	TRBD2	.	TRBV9	TGTGCCAGCAGCGCCGACCCACTAGCGGGAGGGCTACACGAGCAGTACTTC	CASSADPLAGGLHEQYF
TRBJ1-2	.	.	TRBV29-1	TGCAGCGTCGCCACCCCGGGAGGTGACTATGGCTACACCTTC	CSVATPGGDYGYTF
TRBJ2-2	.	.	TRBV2	TGTGCCAGCAAAAGGGAGGCAGGCGCCGGGGAGCTGTTTTTT	CASKREAGAGELFF
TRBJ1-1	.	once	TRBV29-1	TGCAGCGTTGAAGATAATGAGGACACTGAAGCTTTCTTT	CSVEDNEDTEAFF
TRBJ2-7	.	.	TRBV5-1	TGCGCCAGCAGCCCATCAGCAGGGTCGGACGAGCAGTACTTC	CASSPSAGSDEQYF
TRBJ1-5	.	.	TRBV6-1	TGTGCCAGCCGGGTACTTCGACAGCCCCAGCATTTT	CASRVLRQPQHF
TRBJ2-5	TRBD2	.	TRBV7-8	TGTGCCAGCAGCCCGGGGACTAGCGGGGGGGGGTCCCAAGAGACCCAGTACTTC	CASSPGTSGGGSQETQYF
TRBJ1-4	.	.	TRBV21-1	TGTGCCAGCAGCAAAAAAGGACCTACAGGTGAAAAACTGTTTTTT	CASSKKGPTGEKLFF
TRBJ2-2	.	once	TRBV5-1	TGCGCCAGCAGCTCGTTCCGGAGCACCGGGGAGCTGTTTTTT	CASSSFRSTGELFF
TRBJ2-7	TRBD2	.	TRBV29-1	TGCAGCATCCTCCTGGGGGGGAGCGAGCAGTACTTC	CSILLGGSEQYF
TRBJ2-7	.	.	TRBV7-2	TGTGCCAGCAGCTATTACAGTTACGAGCAGTACTTC	CASSYYSYEQYF
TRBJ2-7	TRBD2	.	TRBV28	TGTGCCAGCAGTTTATACAGCGGGATTCAGTACGAGCAGTACTTC	CASSLYSGIQYEQYF
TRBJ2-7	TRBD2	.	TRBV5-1	TGCGCCAGCAGCTTGACTAGCGGGAGTTTTAACGAGCAGTACTTC	CASSLTSGSFNEQYF
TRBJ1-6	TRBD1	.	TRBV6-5	TGTGCCGGGGGACAGGGGATTAATTCACCCCTCCACTTT	CAGGQGINSPLHF
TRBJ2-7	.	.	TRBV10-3	TGTGCCATCAGTGAGAACGGGTACGAGCAGTACTTC	CAISENGYEQYF
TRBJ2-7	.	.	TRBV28	TGTGCCAGCGGTGACAGAGAAAGCTCCTACGAGCAGTACTTC	CASGDRESSYEQYF
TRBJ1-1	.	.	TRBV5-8	TGTGCCAGCAGCTTGACTCCCTGGAACACTGAAGCTTTCTTT	CASSLTPWNTEAFF
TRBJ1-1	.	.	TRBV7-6	TGTGCCAGCAGCCTCGAGATGGACACTGAAGCTTTCTTT	CASSLEMDTEAFF
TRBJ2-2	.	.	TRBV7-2	TGTGCCAGCAGCTCACACCAGGGGACGAACACCGGGGAGCTGTTTTTT	CASSSHQGTNTGELFF
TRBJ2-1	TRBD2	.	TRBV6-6	TGTGCCAGCAGCCGTAGCGGGCTAAACGGGGATGAGCAGTTCTTC	CASSRSGLNGDEQFF
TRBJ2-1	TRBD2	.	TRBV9	TGTGCCAGCAGCAAACGTCCGGAGCGGGGGGGCAATGAGCAGTTCTTC	CASSKRPERGGNEQFF